The 18 T cell receptor beta chains given below trace back to one sample, sequenced in a study of T-cell memory formation after mild COVID-19. TCRdb reanalysed the 5' RACE reads using MiXCR and keeps one entry per CDR3 protein. Among 130,000 to 150,000 distinct CDR3 sequences listed, less than 20% were seen once. Sequencing input: PBMCs or a T cell subset sorted from them (not recorded which). These receptor sequences come from an adult woman who had mild COVID-19 (a few samples of this study predate the infection). Cell type and time point are not known.

This clonotype was observed a handful of times. The V gene is TRBV20-1, the J gene TRBJ2-6; possibly TRBD1 for D (6 bases). There are 15 residues in the CDR3. Trimming cost V 3 bases and J 8 bases, with 17 bases left between them. The germline CDR1 and CDR2 sequences are DFQATT and SNEGSKA (reference sequence). The CDR3 spells CSARPLQGSTNVLTF. DNA for the CDR3: TGCAGTGCTAGGCCGTTACAGGGTTCGACCAACGTCCTGACTTTC.

The chain combines TRBV5-1 with TRBJ2-4; 10 bases are a match to TRBD1. The CDR3 length is 14 residues. Trimming at V came to 5 bases and at J to 8 bases, leaving 7 bases not matched to a gene. In germline, CDR1 is SGHRS, CDR2 YFSETQ. This CDR3 is CASRSGTGEDIQYF. The CDR3 region has the DNA TGCGCCAGCAGATCCGGGACAGGGGAGGACATTCAGTACTTC.

In DNA form, the CDR3 reads TGCGCCAGCAGCCAAGCTGGCGGTACGGATATGAACACTGAAGCTTTCTTT. It is translated as CASSQAGGTDMNTEAFF. The chain joins TRBV4-3 to TRBJ1-1; D is unresolved. With 1 base removed from V and 0 bases from J, the gap between germline ends came to 15 bases. Germline-derived CDR1 and CDR2 are LGHNA and YSLEER. CDR3 length: 17 amino acids.

This clonotype was seen once. The CDR3 is CASSQPGRNTEAFF. The CDR3 coding sequence is TGTGCCAGCAGCCAACCAGGACGTAACACTGAAGCTTTCTTT. The chain joins TRBV3-1 to TRBJ1-1, with unresolved D. V dropped 2 bases and J dropped 2 bases, with 9 bases sitting between them. The germline CDR1 and CDR2 sequences are LGHDT and YNNKEL (reference sequence). The CDR3 length is 14 residues.

The chain uses TRBV24-1 and TRBJ1-5; 9 bases line up with TRBD1. Losses at the gene ends were 5 bases for V and 3 bases for J; bases not matched to a gene: 4. The CDR3 extends over 15 amino acids. Germline loops: CDR1 KGHDR, CDR2 SFDVKD. The CDR3 protein is CATSGGQGPNQPQHF. CDR3 DNA: TGTGCCACCAGTGGGGGACAGGGCCCCAATCAGCCCCAGCATTTT.

The rearrangement joins TRBV11-1 to TRBJ2-1; 7 bases are shared with TRBD2. The CDR3 length is 16 residues. V lost 4 bases and J lost 2; bases outside the gene matches: 8. Per the germline V gene, CDR1 is SGHAT and CDR2 is FQDESV (reference sequence). The CDR3 protein is CASSSLAELPYNEQFF. As DNA, the CDR3 is TGTGCCAGCAGCTCCCTAGCGGAACTACCCTACAATGAGCAGTTCTTC.

This clonotype has just one count. The gene calls are TRBV30 and TRBJ2-7; the match to TRBD1 covers 10 bases. There are 15 residues in the CDR3. V was clipped by 3 bases and J by 6 bases; unmatched bases: 11. In germline, CDR1 is GTSNPN, CDR2 SVGIG (reference sequence). The CDR3 here is CAWRFQGQGNREQYF. In nucleotides, the CDR3 is TGTGCCTGGAGATTCCAGGGACAGGGGAATCGCGAGCAGTACTTC.

This clonotype was detected many times. The J gene is TRBJ2-5, the V gene TRBV20-1; tentative D call: TRBD2 (5 bases). V was pared by 7 bases and J by 1 base, with 7 bases between. Germline V gene lookup returns CDR1 DFQATT and CDR2 SNEGSKA (reference sequence). The CDR3 covers 11 residues. This chain's CDR3 is CSGTAQETQYF. CDR3 DNA sequence: TGCAGTGGGACTGCCCAAGAGACCCAGTACTTC.

The V call is TRBV6-5, the J call TRBJ1-4; 10 nucleotides line up with TRBD1. Germline V lookup: CDR1 MNHEY, CDR2 SVGAGI. This CDR3 has 16 residues. V shed 4 bases and J 10 bases; nucleotides not matched to a gene: 12. CDR3 nucleotide sequence: TGTGCCAGCAGTTTCACCGGGACAGGGGATATCGGAAAACTGTTTTTT. The encoded protein is CASSFTGTGDIGKLFF.

In this sample, this clonotype turned up many times. The rearrangement links TRBV30 to TRBJ2-7, with a tentative D call TRBD2 (5 bases). This CDR3 spans 11 amino acids. The V end was cut by 6 bases, the J end by 5 bases, with 11 bases between. Germline V CDR1 and CDR2: GTSNPN, SVGIG (reference sequence). In DNA, the CDR3 is TGTGCCTGTGGGCGGGCACACGAGCAGTACTTC. Its translation: CACGRAHEQYF.

This clonotype was detected ten times or more. This chain connects TRBV5-1 to TRBJ2-2; D is perhaps TRBD2 (6 bases). This CDR3 spans 16 amino acids. Germline CDR1 reads SGHRS; CDR2 reads YFSETQ. Trimming left V 4 bases short and J 2 bases short, with 15 bases between. The CDR3 here is CASSPGGRYNTGELFF. CDR3 nucleotide sequence: TGCGCCAGCAGCCCCGGGGGACGCTACAACACCGGGGAGCTGTTTTTT.

The chain employs TRBV24-1 and TRBJ1-1; D not resolved. Trimming took 8 bases from V and 3 from J, leaving 6 bases between them. The CDR3 has 11 residues. CDR1 is KGHDR and CDR2 is SFDVKD in the germline V gene. In DNA form, the CDR3 reads TGTGCCACCATGCGGGACACTGAAGCTTTCTTT. Translating gives CATMRDTEAFF.

This clonotype was observed a few times. V gene TRBV3-1 combines with J gene TRBJ2-2; D not resolved. The ends were cut back, 1 base at V and 1 base at J, with 7 bases in the middle. The CDR3 runs to 15 residues. Germline V gene sequence: CDR1 LGHDT, CDR2 YNNKEL (reference sequence). The CDR3 is CASSQGEMNTGELFF. Written as DNA, the CDR3 is TGTGCCAGCAGCCAAGGCGAGATGAACACCGGGGAGCTGTTTTTT.

V usage is TRBV20-1 and J usage is TRBJ2-3; D is uncertain. The CDR3 runs to 13 residues. The germline V gene has CDR1 DFQATT and CDR2 SNEGSKA (reference sequence). Trimming pared 0 bases from V and 2 bases from J, leaving 6 bases between. The CDR3 reads CSAREGITDTQYF. The DNA for the CDR3 is TGCAGTGCTAGAGAAGGGATCACAGATACGCAGTATTTT.

This clonotype was observed a handful of times. The chain employs TRBV9 and TRBJ1-6; D might be TRBD1 (6 bases). The length of the CDR3 is 13 residues. Germline CDR1 reads SGDLS; CDR2 reads YYNGEE. Trimming pared 7 bases from V and 9 bases from J, leaving 14 bases between. The DNA for the CDR3 is TGTGCCAGCGCTCAGGGGTTTATTTCACCCCTCCACTTT. Its translation: CASAQGFISPLHF.

In this sample, this clonotype turned up a few times. This chain links TRBV6-6 with TRBJ2-1, with 13 bases aligning to TRBD2. There are 13 residues in the CDR3. With 6 bases clipped from V and 12 bases from J, the junction kept 5 bases outside the gene matches. From germline, CDR1 is MNHNY and CDR2 SVGAGI (reference sequence). The CDR3 DNA follows: TGTGCCAGCAGACGGGGACTAGCGGGACGGCAGTTCTTC. Translated, it gives CASRRGLAGRQFF.

This clonotype was detected a few times. V is TRBV12-3 or TRBV12-4 and J is TRBJ2-1; D is unclear. The CDR3 sequence is 14 residues long. Trimming removed 6 bases at V and 1 base at J, with 10 bases between. Here the CDR3 reads CASSQSFSYNEQFF. DNA for the CDR3: TGTGCCAGCAGCCAGAGTTTTTCCTACAATGAGCAGTTCTTC.

The sample holds a few counts of this clonotype. The chain combines TRBV5-1 with TRBJ1-1; TRBD1 aligns across 7 bases. CDR1 SGHRS and CDR2 YFSETQ come from the germline V gene. The CDR3 length is 14 residues. The V gene end was trimmed by 4 bases and the J gene end by 2 bases; junction bases not matched to a gene: 5. The chain's CDR3 is CASSLGQDNTEAFF. The CDR3 nucleotides read TGCGCCAGCAGCCTTGGACAGGATAACACTGAAGCTTTCTTT.